This passage covers 9 T cell receptor beta chains from one sample sequenced in a study of cytomegalovirus exposure and HLA in healthy donors. The PCR used 60 Vbeta and 13 Jbeta primers. The data were produced by immunoSEQ multiplex PCR, yet TCRdb's version contains in-frame clones alone and is incomplete. The sample totals about 77,000 clones. The source material was PBMCs. The receptor set was obtained from a man between 45 and 60 years old in good health and CMV-seropositive.

The chain uses TRBV27 and TRBJ1-2; D is undetermined. The CDR3 length is 15 residues. CDR1 MNHEY and CDR2 SMNVEV come from the germline V gene (reference sequence). Trimming shortened V by 3 bases and J by 8 bases, and 19 bases separated the two germline ends. Here the CDR3 DNA reads TGTGCCAGCAGTTTGTCCTATTCGGGTTCGAGCGGCTACACCTTC. Protein sequence: CASSLSYSGSSGYTF.

This chain uses TRBV10-1 with TRBJ1-6; D is unresolved. The CDR3 sequence is 18 residues long. The germline V and J ends were trimmed by 11 bases and 0 bases, with 23 bases remaining between them. Per germline, CDR1 WNHNN and CDR2 SYGVQD (reference sequence). The CDR3 DNA is TGCGCCCTGCCCAGCCGGCGGGTAGGCGGCTCCTATAATTCACCCCTCCACTTT. The encoded protein is CALPSRRVGGSYNSPLHF.

The J gene is TRBJ2-7, the V gene TRBV19; a weak D match, TRBD1 (5 bases). The CDR3 has 13 amino acids. Deletions cut 3 bases from V and 3 bases from J, with 9 bases between. Germline loops: CDR1 LNHDA, CDR2 SQIVND (reference sequence). The CDR3 region has the DNA TGTGCCAGTAGTATGGAGCAGGGCTACGAGCAGTACTTC. Amino acids: CASSMEQGYEQYF.

The V and J genes are TRBV2 and TRBJ2-2, with D tentatively TRBD2 (5 bases). The CDR3 runs 15 residues. Germline V gives CDR1 SNHLY, CDR2 FYNNEI. The V end was cut by 0 bases, the J end by 1 base, with 6 bases between. The CDR3 nucleotides are TGTGCCAGCAGTGAAGCAGGGAGGAACACCGGGGAGCTGTTTTTT. Encoded protein: CASSEAGRNTGELFF.

The chain has TRBV10-2 and TRBJ2-3; a possible D gene is TRBD2 (5 bases). Deletions cut 3 bases from V and 7 bases from J, with 11 bases between. There are 13 residues in the CDR3. From germline, CDR1 is WSHSY and CDR2 SAAADI. This CDR3 reads CASSDLSSYTQYF. Written as DNA, the CDR3 is TGCGCCAGCAGTGACTTATCTAGCTATACGCAGTATTTT.

The CDR3 DNA reads TGTGCCAGCAGCGTCCAAGCGGGAGGGGTCCAAGAGACCCAGTACTTC. Translating gives CASSVQAGGVQETQYF. The chain is built from TRBV9 and TRBJ2-5, with 10 bases aligning to TRBD2. The CDR3 loop spans 16 amino acids. CDR1 and CDR2 from the germline V gene are SGDLS and YYNGEE. V lost 2 bases, J lost 1 base, and 5 bases stayed unmatched.

The chain has TRBV5-1 and TRBJ2-1; TRBD2 matches at 11 bases. The germline V gene has CDR1 SGHRS and CDR2 YFSETQ. This CDR3 spans 16 amino acids. Trimming removed 3 bases from V and 7 bases from J; junction bases left unmatched: 9. CDR3 protein: CASSSHLAGGPNEQFF. The CDR3 region has the DNA TGCGCCAGCAGCTCCCATCTAGCGGGAGGCCCGAATGAGCAGTTCTTC.

This chain joins TRBV9 and TRBJ1-3, with D possibly TRBD1 on 6 matching bases. Germline V gives CDR1 SGDLS, CDR2 YYNGEE. The CDR3 covers 16 residues. Trimming stripped 4 bases from V and 7 bases from J, with 21 bases between. This CDR3 is CASSSSGGAPGNTIYF. Here the CDR3 DNA reads TGTGCCAGCAGCAGCTCCGGGGGGGCCCCGGGGAACACCATATATTTT.

This sequence joins TRBV2 and TRBJ2-3; D perhaps matches TRBD1 (6 bases). CDR3 length: 15 residues. V was trimmed by 1 base and J by 0 bases, leaving 8 bases between them. Germline V gives CDR1 SNHLY, CDR2 FYNNEI. CDR3 region: CASSEEDRSTDTQYF. The CDR3 bases are TGTGCCAGCAGTGAAGAAGACAGGAGCACAGATACGCAGTATTTT.